What follows describes a single T cell receptor (beta chain). Its antigen is as yet unknown. The data were obtained in a study of T-cell memory formation after mild COVID-19. V trimming: 4 bases; J trimming: 0 bases; junction bases outside the gene matches: 2. Germline V gene sequence: CDR1 SGHRS, CDR2 YFSETQ. This CDR3 has 14 residues. Sample barcodes and UMIs were carried by the TCR alpha and TCR beta cDNA libraries that 5'RACE generated with constant-segment primers. One entry per CDR3 protein, called by TCRdb with MiXCR from the 5' RACE reads. The profile shows 90,000 to 120,000 distinct CDR3 sequences, roughly a sixth of them singletons. Findings and limits, study-wide: Day 15 to 85 contracting clones showed balanced CD4/CD8; day 15 to 37 expanders favored CD4+.

Sequencing was carried out using PBMCs or a T cell subset sorted from them (not recorded which). The chain employs TRBV5-1 and TRBJ2-3, with 7 nucleotides matching TRBD1. The source of this sequence is a man aged 18 to 29 who had mild COVID-19 (a few samples of this study predate the infection). Cell type and time point are not known. CDR3 bases: TGCGCCAGCAGCGACAGGGTTAGCACAGATACGCAGTATTTT. This gives the protein CASSDRVSTDTQYF.